Following are 26 T cell receptor beta chains from one sample sequenced in a study of lymphopenia after photon versus proton radiotherapy. Sequenced by immunoSEQ multiplex PCR; TCRdb stores in-frame clones only, minus some. Here the sample spans 35,000 to 45,000 clones, about four fifths being singletons. The input for sequencing was peripheral blood, taken from a patient treated with proton-based radiotherapy. The origin of the receptors is a woman in her 70s with pancreatic cancer.

The V gene is TRBV27, the J gene TRBJ2-3, with 11 bases that match TRBD1. Germline lookup yields CDR1 MNHEY and CDR2 SMNVEV (reference sequence). There are 17 residues in the CDR3. Losses at the gene ends were 3 bases for V and 4 bases for J; bases not matched to a gene: 9. CDR3 DNA: TGTGCCAGCAGTTTTGCGAGGACAGGGGGCGCTTCAGATACGCAGTATTTT. It encodes CASSFARTGGASDTQYF.

The CDR3 nucleotides are TGTGCCAGCAGCTTTCCCGCCTTCCAGGGCGCTGGGGCCAACGTCCTGACTTTC. Residues: CASSFPAFQGAGANVLTF. The genes are TRBV5-8 and TRBJ2-6; D is perhaps TRBD1 (5 bases). V shed 2 bases and J shed 2 bases, with 17 bases lying between them. The CDR3 totals 18 residues. The germline V gene encodes CDR1 SGHTS and CDR2 YDEGEE.

This chain uses TRBV4-2 with TRBJ1-1; TRBD1 agrees at 7 bases. V was clipped by 6 bases and J by 5 bases; unmatched bases: 9. There are 14 residues in the CDR3. Germline CDR1 reads LGHNA; CDR2 reads YNFKEQ. The CDR3 region has the DNA TGTGCCAGCAGTCCACAGGGGAAGGCAACTGAAGCTTTCTTT. Protein: CASSPQGKATEAFF.

V is TRBV19 and J is TRBJ2-5, with D maybe TRBD1 (6 bases). V was cut by 6 bases and J by 1 base, with 15 bases left in between. Per the germline V gene, CDR1 is LNHDA and CDR2 is SQIVND (reference sequence). The CDR3 consists of 15 residues. In nucleotides, the CDR3 is TGTGCCAGTAGCATCCCAGGGGCTGGCCAAGAGACCCAGTACTTC. This sequence encodes CASSIPGAGQETQYF. Filled out from reference TRBV19 and TRBJ2-5, the complete variable domain reads DGGITQSPKYLFRKEGQNVTLSCEQNLNHDAMYWYRQDPGQGLRLIYYSQIVNDFQKGDIAEGYSVSREKKESFPLTVTSAQKNPTAFYLCASSIPGAGQETQYFGPGTRLLVL.

The J gene is TRBJ1-4, the V gene TRBV2; unclear D gene. V shed 7 bases and J shed 2 bases, with 11 bases lying between them. This CDR3 spans 14 amino acids. CDR1 and CDR2 from the germline V gene are SNHLY and FYNNEI. The CDR3, as DNA: TGTGCCAGCAAGACGGGGTCTACTAATGAAAAACTGTTTTTT. As protein: CASKTGSTNEKLFF.

V and J are TRBV12-5 and TRBJ2-3; D remains ambiguous. The CDR3 is 13 residues long. CDR1 and CDR2 (germline): LGHNT, FRNRAP. V gave up 7 bases and J gave up 2 bases, with 10 bases separating them. The CDR3 DNA reads TGTGCTAGTGCCTTGCAGTTCACAGATACGCAGTATTTT. As protein: CASALQFTDTQYF.

This clone was seen a few times. V usage is TRBV27 and J usage is TRBJ2-3; D may be TRBD1 or TRBD2 (5 bases each). V was cut by 5 bases and J by 11 bases, with 23 bases left in between. The germline CDR1 and CDR2 sequences are MNHEY and SMNVEV (reference sequence). CDR3 length equals 15 residues. This chain's CDR3 is CASSPPRDGPSGQYF. The CDR3 bases are TGTGCCAGCAGTCCCCCCCGGGACGGACCAAGCGGGCAGTATTTT.

The chain is built from TRBV7-2 and TRBJ1-2; 8 nucleotides agree with TRBD1. The germline CDR1 and CDR2 sequences are SGHTA and FQGNSA. The CDR3 is 15 residues long. V lost 4 bases and J lost 3; bases outside the gene matches: 7. The CDR3: CASSSPDRAHYGYTF. In nucleotides, the CDR3 is TGTGCCAGCAGCTCCCCGGACAGGGCTCACTATGGCTACACCTTC.

On this clone: A junction end diverges from the germline sequence, so it may reflect a read error. This chain uses TRBV7-9 with TRBJ2-5; 9 positions match TRBD2. Germline CDR1 and CDR2: SEHNR and FQNEAQ (reference sequence). The CDR3 runs 16 residues. In nucleotides, the CDR3 is TGTGCCAGCAGCGTAGGGACTAGCACCCTGCAAGGGACCCAGTACTTC. Protein: CASSVGTSTLQGTQYF.

The chain combines TRBV27 with TRBJ1-5, with 9 nucleotides matching TRBD1. Germline V CDR1 and CDR2: MNHEY, SMNVEV (reference sequence). The ends lost 2 bases at V and 5 bases at J; junction bases unmatched: 4. The CDR3 extends over 15 amino acids. CDR3: CASSLNRGRDQPQHF. CDR3 DNA sequence: TGTGCCAGCAGTTTAAACAGGGGGCGGGATCAGCCCCAGCATTTT.

This chain links TRBV2 with TRBJ1-2; D gene uncertain. This CDR3 spans 16 amino acids. CDR1 and CDR2 (germline): SNHLY, FYNNEI. Trimming removed 2 bases at V and 8 bases at J, with 21 bases between. In DNA, the CDR3 is TGTGCCAGCAGTGAAAATGAGGGCAGGCCCACCCCCGGCTACACCTTC. Residues: CASSENEGRPTPGYTF.

This chain joins TRBV4-2 and TRBJ1-4, with TRBD1 as a possible D gene (5 bases). Trimming took 4 bases from V and 2 from J, leaving 14 bases between them. Germline values: CDR1 LGHNA, CDR2 YNFKEQ. This CDR3 comprises 16 residues. This chain's CDR3 is CASSLLLAGTNEKLFF. CDR3 nucleotides: TGTGCCAGCAGCCTACTTCTGGCAGGGACTAATGAAAAACTGTTTTTT.

This sequence joins TRBV7-9 and TRBJ2-2; no clear D gene. The germline V and J ends were trimmed by 2 bases and 5 bases, with 6 bases remaining between them. The CDR3 is 13 residues long. Germline CDR1 and CDR2: SEHNR and FQNEAQ (reference sequence). The CDR3 nucleotides read TGTGCCAGCAGCTTATCAGGAACCGGGGAGCTGTTTTTT. It yields the protein CASSLSGTGELFF.

The chain employs TRBV28 and TRBJ2-2, with 9 bases fitting TRBD1. Per the germline V gene, CDR1 is MDHEN and CDR2 is SYDVKM. This CDR3 has 14 residues. V shed 8 bases, J shed 2 bases, and the junction held 3 bases outside the gene matches. CDR3 bases: TGTGCCAGCCAGGGACAGGGAAACACCGGGGAGCTGTTTTTT. Amino acids: CASQGQGNTGELFF.

This clone was picked up a small number of times. The chain employs TRBV27 and TRBJ2-2; TRBD1 agrees at 8 bases. Trimming removed 8 bases from V and 5 bases from J; junction bases left unmatched: 7. The CDR3 sequence is 14 residues long. Germline V lookup: CDR1 MNHEY, CDR2 SMNVEV (reference sequence). The CDR3 nucleotides read TGTGCCAGCGGCAGGGGGCCAAGGACCGGGGAGCTGTTTTTT. This translates into CASGRGPRTGELFF.

The gene calls are TRBV7-8 and TRBJ2-6, with 8 bases fitting TRBD1. Germline CDR1 SGHVS, CDR2 FQNEAQ. The CDR3 totals 17 residues. V lost 5 bases, J lost 4 bases, and 10 bases stayed unmatched. The CDR3 region is CASSPPGQGTGANVLTF. DNA of the CDR3: TGTGCCAGCAGCCCCCCAGGACAGGGAACGGGGGCCAACGTCCTGACTTTC.

The chain is built from TRBV28 and TRBJ1-1; D uncertain. The germline V gene encodes CDR1 MDHEN and CDR2 SYDVKM. CDR3 length: 13 residues. Trimming pared 3 bases from V and 1 base from J, leaving 6 bases between. In DNA, the CDR3 is TGTGCCAGCAGTTTCAATCGGAACACTGAAGCTTTCTTT. It encodes CASSFNRNTEAFF. Combining the CDR3 with reference TRBV28 and TRBJ1-1 gives the whole variable domain DVKVTQSSRYLVKRTGEKVFLECVQDMDHENMFWYRQDPGLGLRLIYFSYDVKMKEKGDIPEGYSVSREKKERFSLILESASTNQTSMYLCASSFNRNTEAFFGQGTRLTVV.

This rearrangement joins TRBV6-5 to TRBJ2-5; 8 positions match TRBD1. The better agreement between TRBJ2-7 and the DNA end casts doubt on the J call. Germline V gene data show CDR1 as MNHEY and CDR2 as SVGAGI. The CDR3 totals 14 residues. The DNA for the CDR3 is TGTGCCAGCAGTACTTCAGGGGGCCTCTACGAGCAGTACTTC. The encoded protein is CASSTSGGLYEQYF.

The chain links TRBV10-3 to TRBJ1-2; D remains ambiguous. Trimming left V 3 bases short and J 5 bases short, with 7 bases between. CDR1 is ENHRY, CDR2 SYGVKD, per germline. This CDR3 comprises 12 residues. The CDR3 DNA reads as TGTGCCATCAGTGACGGTCAGTATGGCTACACCTTC. Encoded protein: CAISDGQYGYTF.

The chain employs TRBV5-4 and TRBJ1-5, with D unclear. Germline values: CDR1 SGHNT, CDR2 YYREEE (reference sequence). This CDR3 has 14 amino acids. Between the trimmed V and J ends, which lost 2 bases and 0 bases, there was a span of 6 bases. Written as DNA, the CDR3 is TGTGCCAGCAGCTTTGACGGTAGCAATCAGCCCCAGCATTTT. Encoded protein: CASSFDGSNQPQHF.

This chain connects TRBV2 to TRBJ2-7; 13 bases agree with TRBD2. The CDR3 length is 15 residues. The junction had 8 bases not matched to a gene; V was cut back by 7 bases and J by 5 bases. The V gene's germline CDR1 is SNHLY and CDR2 FYNNEI. The CDR3 here is CASKSGTSGNDEQYF. The CDR3 DNA reads as TGTGCCAGCAAATCCGGGACTAGCGGGAATGACGAGCAGTACTTC. The whole variable domain, remainder taken from reference TRBV2 and TRBJ2-7, is EPEVTQTPSHQVTQMGQEVILRCVPISNHLYFYWYRQILGQKVEFLVSFYNNEISEKSEIFDDQFSVERPDGSNFTLKIRSTKLEDSAMYFCASKSGTSGNDEQYFGPGTRLTVT.

The CDR3 DNA reads TGTGCCAGTAGTTCCACCCGACGACGGGGAGAAAGCACAGATACGCAGTATTTT. Residues: CASSSTRRRGESTDTQYF. V gene TRBV19 combines with J gene TRBJ2-3; D might be TRBD2 (5 bases). The V gene lost 5 bases and the J gene lost 0 bases, with 21 bases spanning the gap. From germline, CDR1 is LNHDA and CDR2 SQIVND (reference sequence). CDR3 length equals 18 residues.

This chain connects TRBV5-1 to TRBJ2-1; 7 positions agree with TRBD2. The CDR3 is made up of 14 amino acids. Germline V CDR1 and CDR2: SGHRS, YFSETQ. Trimming cost V 0 bases and J 9 bases; bases outside gene matches: 6. This CDR3 reads CASSLVAGVGEQFF. In nucleotides, the CDR3 is TGCGCCAGCAGCTTGGTTGCGGGAGTGGGTGAGCAGTTCTTC.

The chain has TRBV18 and TRBJ1-4; D call uncertain. This CDR3 spans 15 amino acids. Germline values: CDR1 KGHSH, CDR2 LQKENI. Trimming stripped 2 bases from V and 5 bases from J, with 12 bases between. CDR3 DNA sequence: TGTGCCAGCTCACCAAACAGCCCGGAGAATGAAAAACTGTTTTTT. It encodes CASSPNSPENEKLFF.

Note on this clone: At one end, the junction sequence differs from germline, possibly due to a read error. The V call is TRBV9, the J call TRBJ2-3; D may match TRBD1 or TRBD2 (5 bases each). Looked up from germline, CDR1 is SGDLS and CDR2 is YYNGEE. This CDR3 region has 14 residues. The CDR3 region is CASGVGGARDTQYF. CDR3 nucleotides: TGTGCCAGCGGCGTTGGGGGAGCCAGGGATACGCAGTATTTT.

V is TRBV5-6 and J is TRBJ2-7; tentative D call: TRBD1 (5 bases). Germline V CDR1 and CDR2: SGHDT, YYEEEE. V lost 3 bases and J lost 12, with 13 bases in between. The CDR3 runs to 11 residues. This CDR3 is CASSSYRQTYF. CDR3 in DNA: TGTGCCAGCAGCTCTTACAGGCAAACGTACTTC.